The TCR beta chain described here comes from a study of blood T cell repertoires in COVID-19 (dated by TCRdb to the early 2020s). Notes on the research overall: Samples from collaborators originated in the United States, Italy and Spain and spanned both the acute and convalescent phases of COVID-19. The material from the prospective study consisted of cDNA or gDNA derived from T cells, B-cell-depleted T cells, or PBMCs. The dataset comprised deeply sampled blood TCRbeta repertoires from subjects exposed to, actively infected with, or recovered from COVID-19. The repertoires were released in a freely available public database intended as a resource for research on the immune response to SARS-CoV-2. The samples were drawn from the first 160 participants of the ongoing ImmuneRACE study and from about 1,200 subjects provided by 6 global collaborators. Nearly every sample came with metadata listing a de-identified subject ID, COVID-19 status, age in years and sex. Where HLA class I and class II types were available, the types were taken from metadata supplied by the sample provider, not from assay-based typing.

Collaborating institutions collected whole blood in K2EDTA tubes following their own protocols. Collaborator samples were shipped for TCRbeta analysis as frozen whole blood, isolated PBMCs, or DNA extracted from either sample type. Remarks on this clone: This clone's antigen is unknown. It has no much larger one-base neighbor in the sample; base qualities were not kept.

Broader findings and caveats from the paper: How much clinical and demographic metadata was included differed by source and by participant, and the metadata was provided uncurated.

TCRbeta CDR3 regions were amplified from genomic DNA using the immunoSEQ Assay, a bias-controlled multiplex PCR. On the authors' methods: Nucleated cell counts per sample were estimated from amplification of reference gene primers within the assay. Sequence reads were collapsed and filtered to measure the absolute abundance of every unique TCRbeta CDR3 rearrangement. For each sample, productive Simpson clonality was calculated by taking the square root of Simpson's diversity index across productive rearrangements. TCRdb re-hosts the immuneACCESS table, in-frame sequences only. Its copies lack some clones; in the studies checked, an unresolved V gene accounts for under half of them, and the cause for the rest is not known. D and trimming come from the DNA, and the V and J calls and clone size come from that table. The sample table shows more than 55,000 clones, and roughly 80% are seen once. About a tenth of the sample is taken by the ten largest.

Sequencing was carried out using peripheral blood. The clonotype was recovered from a woman at least 80 years old with acute or convalescent COVID-19.

The CDR3 has the sequence CASSQDQGTGRGTEAFF. The bases are TGTGCCAGCAGCCAAGATCAGGGGACAGGGCGGGGCACTGAAGCTTTCTTT. In this chain, TRBV4-2 is recombined with TRBJ1-1, and TRBD1 matches 9 of the central bases. For this chain, trimming is 0 bases at the V end and 4 bases at the J end, and the number of junction bases without a gene match is 9. CDR1 is given as LGHNA and CDR2 as YNFKEQ, both from the germline V gene. Taken from cysteine to phenylalanine, the CDR3 has 17 residues. Here the CDR3 DNA is all that survives: 51 bases in frame from base 1.